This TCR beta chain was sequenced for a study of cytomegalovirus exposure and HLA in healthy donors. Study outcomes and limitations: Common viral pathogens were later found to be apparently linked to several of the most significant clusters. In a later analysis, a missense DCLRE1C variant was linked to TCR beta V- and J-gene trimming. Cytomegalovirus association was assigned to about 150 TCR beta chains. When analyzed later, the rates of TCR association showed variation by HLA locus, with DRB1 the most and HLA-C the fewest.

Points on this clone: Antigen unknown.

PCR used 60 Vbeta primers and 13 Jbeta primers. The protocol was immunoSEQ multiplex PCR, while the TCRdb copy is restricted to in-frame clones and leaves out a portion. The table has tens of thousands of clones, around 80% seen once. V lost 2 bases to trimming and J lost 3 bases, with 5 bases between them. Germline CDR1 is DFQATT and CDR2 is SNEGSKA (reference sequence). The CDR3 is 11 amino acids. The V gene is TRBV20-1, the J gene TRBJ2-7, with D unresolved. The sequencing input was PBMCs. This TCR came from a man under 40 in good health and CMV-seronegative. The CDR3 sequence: CSARSGYEQYF. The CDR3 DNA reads TGCAGTGCTAGATCCGGCTACGAGCAGTACTTC.